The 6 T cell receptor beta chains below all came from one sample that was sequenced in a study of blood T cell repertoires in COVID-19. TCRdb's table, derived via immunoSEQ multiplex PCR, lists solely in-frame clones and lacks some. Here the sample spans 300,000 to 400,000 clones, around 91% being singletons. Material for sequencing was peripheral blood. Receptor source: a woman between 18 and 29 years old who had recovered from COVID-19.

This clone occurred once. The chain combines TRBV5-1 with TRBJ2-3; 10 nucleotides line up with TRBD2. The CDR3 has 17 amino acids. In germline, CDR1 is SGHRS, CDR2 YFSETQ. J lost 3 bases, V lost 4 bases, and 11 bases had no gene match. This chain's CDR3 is CASSVGLAGVGTDTQYF. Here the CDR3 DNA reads TGCGCCAGCAGCGTCGGGCTAGCGGGAGTCGGTACAGATACGCAGTATTTT.

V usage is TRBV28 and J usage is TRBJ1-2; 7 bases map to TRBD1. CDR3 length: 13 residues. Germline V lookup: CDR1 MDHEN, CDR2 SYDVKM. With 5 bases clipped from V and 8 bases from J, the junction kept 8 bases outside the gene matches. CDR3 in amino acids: CASSNPGGRGYTF. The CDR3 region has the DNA TGTGCCAGCAGTAATCCAGGGGGAAGAGGCTACACCTTC.

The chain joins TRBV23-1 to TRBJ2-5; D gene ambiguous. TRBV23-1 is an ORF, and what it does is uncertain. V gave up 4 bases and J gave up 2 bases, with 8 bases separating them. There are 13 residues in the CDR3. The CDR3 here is CASSRGIQETQYF. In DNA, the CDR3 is TGCGCCAGCAGTCGAGGAATTCAAGAGACCCAGTACTTC.

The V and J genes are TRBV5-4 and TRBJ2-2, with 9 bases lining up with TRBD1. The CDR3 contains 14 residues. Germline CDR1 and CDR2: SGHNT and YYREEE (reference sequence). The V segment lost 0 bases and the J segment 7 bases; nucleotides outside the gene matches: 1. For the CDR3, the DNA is TGTGCCAGCAGCTTGGGGACAGGGGTCGGGGAGCTGTTTTTT. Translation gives CASSLGTGVGELFF.

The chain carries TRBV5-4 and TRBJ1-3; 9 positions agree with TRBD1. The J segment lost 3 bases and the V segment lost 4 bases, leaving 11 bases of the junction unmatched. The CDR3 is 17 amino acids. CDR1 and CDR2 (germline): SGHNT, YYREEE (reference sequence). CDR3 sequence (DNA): TGTGCCAGCAGCGGGATAAGCGGACAGGGGTATGGAAACACCATATATTTT. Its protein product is CASSGISGQGYGNTIYF.

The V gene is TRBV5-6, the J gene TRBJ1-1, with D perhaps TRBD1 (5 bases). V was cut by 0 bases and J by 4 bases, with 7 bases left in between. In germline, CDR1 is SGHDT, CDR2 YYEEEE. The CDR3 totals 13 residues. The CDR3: CASSLGQSTEAFF. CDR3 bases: TGTGCCAGCAGCTTGGGACAGAGCACTGAAGCTTTCTTT.